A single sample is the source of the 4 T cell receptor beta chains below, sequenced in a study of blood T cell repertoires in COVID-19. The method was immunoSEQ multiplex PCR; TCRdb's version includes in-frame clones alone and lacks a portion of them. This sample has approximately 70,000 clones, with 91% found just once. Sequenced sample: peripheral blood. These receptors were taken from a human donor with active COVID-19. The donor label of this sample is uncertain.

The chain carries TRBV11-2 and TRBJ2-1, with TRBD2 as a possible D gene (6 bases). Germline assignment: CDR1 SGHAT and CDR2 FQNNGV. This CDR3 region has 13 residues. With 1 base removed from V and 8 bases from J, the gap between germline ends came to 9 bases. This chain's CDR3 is CASSLGGNYEQFF. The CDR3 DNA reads TGTGCCAGCAGCTTAGGCGGGAACTATGAGCAGTTCTTC.

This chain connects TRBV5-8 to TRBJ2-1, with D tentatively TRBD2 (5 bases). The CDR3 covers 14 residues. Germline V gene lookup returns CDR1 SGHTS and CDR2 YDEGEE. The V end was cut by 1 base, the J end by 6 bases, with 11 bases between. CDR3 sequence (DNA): TGTGCCAGCAGCTTGCAGCTAGCCCCCAATGAGCAGTTCTTC. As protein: CASSLQLAPNEQFF.

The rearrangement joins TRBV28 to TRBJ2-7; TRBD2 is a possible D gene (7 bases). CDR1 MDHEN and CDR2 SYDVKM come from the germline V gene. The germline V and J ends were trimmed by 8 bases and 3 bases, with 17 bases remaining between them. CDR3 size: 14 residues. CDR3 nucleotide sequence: TGTGCCAGCGACCCCAGGGGAGGGAGCTACGAGCAGTACTTC. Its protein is CASDPRGGSYEQYF. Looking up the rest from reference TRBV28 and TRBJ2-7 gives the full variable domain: DVKVTQSSRYLVKRTGEKVFLECVQDMDHENMFWYRQDPGLGLRLIYFSYDVKMKEKGDIPEGYSVSREKKERFSLILESASTNQTSMYLCASDPRGGSYEQYFGPGTRLTVT.

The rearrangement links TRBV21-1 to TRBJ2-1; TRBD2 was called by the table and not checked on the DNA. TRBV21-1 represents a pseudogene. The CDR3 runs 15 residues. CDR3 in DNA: TGTGCCAGCAGCAAGAGGAGCGGGAGGGCCGATGAGCAGTTCTTC. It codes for CASSKRSGRADEQFF.